This T cell receptor beta chain was observed in a study of T cell changes during pregnancy in multiple sclerosis. Sequencing was performed with immunoSEQ multiplex PCR; in TCRdb, only in-frame clones are kept and a portion is missing. The repertoire holds around 100,000 clones, with 90% to 95% as singletons. The CDR3 sequence is 14 residues long. V gave up 2 bases and J gave up 5 bases, with 10 bases separating them. Germline loops: CDR1 MGHRA, CDR2 YSYEKL. This sequence was found in a female donor with multiple sclerosis, enrolled in a pregnancy study. The chain links TRBV4-1 to TRBJ2-1; D may be TRBD1 (5 bases). This specimen consisted of peripheral blood, obtained after pregnancy. This chain's CDR3 is CASSQPAGHNEQFF. The CDR3 nucleotides read TGCGCCAGCAGCCAACCAGCAGGGCACAATGAGCAGTTCTTC.